This TCR beta chain was recovered during a study of blood T cells in healthy people across ages. The germline V gene has CDR1 LGHNA and CDR2 YNFKEQ. Trimming removed 0 bases at V and 0 bases at J, with 6 bases between. The CDR3 consists of 15 residues. Together with a sample-barcoded 5' primer, a J-beta primer mix was included in a second PCR lasting roughly 6 to 12 cycles. TCRdb reprocessed the 5' RACE reads with MiXCR, giving one entry per CDR3 protein. The repertoire holds hundreds of thousands of distinct CDR3 sequences, with about 52% as singletons. Sample: blood. The clonotype comes from a woman aged 60-75 years in good health. This sequence joins TRBV4-2 and TRBJ1-5, with D unresolved. The CDR3, as DNA: TGTGCCAGCAGCCAAGATTACGGTAGCAATCAGCCCCAGCATTTT. The encoded protein is CASSQDYGSNQPQHF.